Presented here are 21 T cell receptor beta chains from one specimen sequenced in a study of PD-1 blockade in classical Hodgkin lymphoma. Generated by immunoSEQ multiplex PCR, the TCRdb table keeps only in-frame clones and is missing some. The sample shows roughly 1,400 clones, roughly 72% of them seen only once. Time point indicated: cycle 4 day 1 (C4D1), after more than five weeks of nivolumab. All the patients suffered relapse after autologous stem cell transplantation, and brentuximab vedotin exposure differed. Thawed PBMCs were subjected to magnetic negative selection, which yielded isolated CD8+ T cells. Source: CD8+ T cells from blood, taken before the fourth cycle of nivolumab. The receptors were sampled from a human donor with classical Hodgkin lymphoma. The donor label of this sample is uncertain.

In its sample, this clone was seen once. At one boundary the junction diverges from the germline segment, which might be a read error. CDR3 bases: TGTGCCAGCAGCCAAGTTTTGGGGACAGGGGGCTACCAGCAGTACTTC. Its translation is CASSQVLGTGGYQQYF. The chain employs TRBV4-2 and TRBJ2-7; TRBD1 agrees at 12 bases. The CDR3 extends over 16 amino acids. The germline V gene encodes CDR1 LGHNA and CDR2 YNFKEQ.

This sequence joins TRBV2 and TRBJ2-7; D tentatively reads TRBD1 or TRBD2 (5 bases each). Germline CDR1 and CDR2: SNHLY and FYNNEI. V was cut by 6 bases and J by 7 bases, with 19 bases left in between. The CDR3 loop spans 14 amino acids. CDR3 sequence reads: CASSLRGTTREQYF. The CDR3 DNA follows: TGTGCCAGCAGCTTACGTGGGACGACCAGGGAGCAGTACTTC.

This chain connects TRBV7-9 to TRBJ2-5, with 7 bases identical to TRBD1. This CDR3 is built from 14 residues. Trimming at V came to 4 bases and at J to 1 base, leaving 3 bases not matched to a gene. Germline lookup yields CDR1 SEHNR and CDR2 FQNEAQ (reference sequence). CDR3 sequence: CASSWGQLQETQYF. CDR3 coding DNA: TGTGCCAGCAGCTGGGGACAGCTCCAAGAGACCCAGTACTTC. The full variable domain, in which reference TRBV7-9 and TRBJ2-5 provide the parts outside the CDR3, is DTGVSQNPRHKITKRGQNVTFRCDPISEHNRLYWYRQTLGQGPEFLTYFQNEAQLEKSRLLSDRFSAERPKGSFSTLEIQRTEQGDSAMYLCASSWGQLQETQYFGPGTRLLVL.

CDR3 amino acids: CASSDSTRGPDTQYF. The CDR3 DNA is TGTGCCAGCAGTGACTCGACGAGGGGCCCAGATACGCAGTATTTT. The chain employs TRBV6-4 and TRBJ2-3; D is perhaps TRBD1 or TRBD2 (5 bases each). V dropped 0 bases and J dropped 4 bases, with 11 bases sitting between them. The CDR3 consists of 15 residues. The germline CDR1 and CDR2 sequences are MRHNA and SNTAGT.

The chain uses TRBV27 and TRBJ1-2; D gene ambiguous. Germline V CDR1 and CDR2: MNHEY, SMNVEV (reference sequence). Trimming took off 4 bases at V and 2 bases at J, with 26 bases between the two ends. This CDR3 comprises 19 residues. The CDR3 DNA reads TGTGCCAGCAGTTCCCTATATTCCCCCCTGCCCGCAGAGAACTATGGCTACACCTTC. Protein sequence: CASSSLYSPLPAENYGYTF.

This chain connects TRBV29-1 to TRBJ1-1; D uncertain. Germline V gene lookup returns CDR1 SQVTM and CDR2 ANQGSEA. V was pared by 4 bases and J by 2 bases, with 14 bases between. The length of the CDR3 is 14 residues. CDR3 in amino acids: CSVGVMGINTEAFF. The CDR3 bases are TGCAGCGTTGGTGTCATGGGGATCAACACTGAAGCTTTCTTT.

Worth noting for this clone: The junction differs from germline at one of its ends, possibly a read error. The genes are TRBV5-3 and TRBJ1-5, with a possible D match to TRBD1 (6 bases). TRBV5-3 is assigned to the ORF class and has an uncertain function. This CDR3 spans 14 amino acids. CDR3 residues: CASSLGGLNQPQHF. CDR3 bases: TGTGCCAGCAGCTTGGGGGGCCTCAATCAGCCCCAGCATTTT.

The table lists this clone with a few counts. V gene TRBV4-1 combines with J gene TRBJ2-7, with D possibly TRBD1 on 7 matching bases. The ends were cut back, 1 base at V and 7 bases at J, with 11 bases in the middle. The CDR3 has 13 residues. CDR1 is MGHRA and CDR2 is YSYEKL in the germline V gene. The CDR3: CASSQGQGGEQYF. The CDR3 nucleotides read TGCGCCAGCAGCCAAGGCCAGGGGGGTGAGCAGTACTTC.

The chain has TRBV6-1 and TRBJ2-7, with D possibly being TRBD2 (6 bases). Germline CDR1 reads MNHNS; CDR2 reads SASEGT. The CDR3 consists of 15 residues. Trimming removed 6 bases at V and 0 bases at J, with 15 bases between. CDR3 region: CASRALPEGSYEQYF. The CDR3 nucleotides are TGTGCCAGCAGGGCTCTTCCGGAGGGCTCCTACGAGCAGTACTTC.

The CDR3 loop is CASSLDARTGENEQFF. The CDR3 coding sequence is TGCGCCAGCAGCTTGGACGCGAGGACAGGGGAGAATGAGCAGTTCTTC. V is TRBV5-1 and J is TRBJ2-1; TRBD1 aligns across 9 bases. Germline V gene sequence: CDR1 SGHRS, CDR2 YFSETQ. The CDR3 sequence is 16 residues long. V lost 0 bases, J lost 7 bases, and 8 bases stayed unmatched.

The V and J genes are TRBV27 and TRBJ1-1, with D uncertain. Trimming left V 7 bases short and J 1 base short, with 7 bases between. The CDR3 consists of 12 residues. Looked up from germline, CDR1 is MNHEY and CDR2 is SMNVEV (reference sequence). This chain's CDR3 is CASKVGNTEAFF. In DNA form, the CDR3 reads TGTGCCAGCAAGGTAGGGAACACTGAAGCTTTCTTT.

A few counts support this clone. The chain combines TRBV11-2 with TRBJ2-7, with D tentatively TRBD2 (6 bases). The CDR3 is 14 amino acids. V lost 2 bases and J 3 bases, leaving 11 bases between the germline ends. The germline V gene encodes CDR1 SGHAT and CDR2 FQNNGV. The CDR3 nucleotides are TGTGCCAGCAGCTTAAGACTAGAAAGCTACGAGCAGTACTTC. Translated: CASSLRLESYEQYF.

This clone rates as large. The chain couples TRBV2 to TRBJ2-7, with D perhaps matching TRBD2 (5 bases). The V gene's germline CDR1 is SNHLY and CDR2 FYNNEI. The length of the CDR3 is 13 residues. The V and J ends lost 3 bases and 3 bases respectively, with 9 bases between them. CDR3 sequence: CASSDTGYYEQYF. CDR3 nucleotides: TGTGCCAGCAGTGACACGGGGTACTACGAGCAGTACTTC.

This clone was seen a few times. The rearrangement links TRBV2 to TRBJ2-3; TRBD1 aligns across 7 bases. The germline V gene has CDR1 SNHLY and CDR2 FYNNEI. The V gene end was trimmed by 5 bases and the J gene end by 0 bases; junction bases not matched to a gene: 11. The CDR3 is made up of 17 amino acids. The CDR3: CASSPTLTGPSTDTQYF. CDR3 DNA: TGTGCCAGCAGTCCCACCCTGACAGGGCCTAGCACAGATACGCAGTATTTT.

V and J are TRBV7-9 and TRBJ1-2; TRBD1 might be the D (6 bases). V shed 3 bases and J shed 2 bases, with 10 bases lying between them. The CDR3 extends over 14 amino acids. CDR1 and CDR2 (germline): SEHNR, FQNEAQ (reference sequence). The CDR3 loop is CASSLGGLNYGYTF. The CDR3 bases are TGTGCCAGCAGCTTGGGGGGCTTAAACTATGGCTACACCTTC.

CDR3 region: CASSGRDPETQYF. In nucleotides, the CDR3 is TGTGCCAGCAGTGGACGGGACCCGGAGACCCAGTACTTC. The chain carries TRBV6-1 and TRBJ2-5, with D possibly being TRBD1 or TRBD2 (5 bases each). Trimming pared 4 bases from V and 5 bases from J, leaving 11 bases between. In germline, CDR1 is MNHNS, CDR2 SASEGT. The CDR3 runs to 13 residues.

The chain carries TRBV2 and TRBJ2-5; 7 nucleotides match TRBD1. The CDR3 extends over 15 amino acids. J gave up 1 base and V 7 bases, and 9 bases lay outside the gene matches. CDR1 and CDR2 (germline): SNHLY, FYNNEI. The DNA for the CDR3 is TGTGCCAGCACTCAGACCCCAGGGGGCCAAGAGACCCAGTACTTC. Translation gives CASTQTPGGQETQYF.

V usage is TRBV6-4 and J usage is TRBJ2-1; 13 bases agree with TRBD2. The CDR3 sequence is 15 residues long. The germline V gene has CDR1 MRHNA and CDR2 SNTAGT. Trimming at V came to 4 bases and at J to 7 bases, leaving 4 bases not matched to a gene. Here the CDR3 reads CASSARTSGGNEQFF. The DNA of the CDR3 is TGTGCCAGCAGTGCTAGGACTAGCGGGGGAAATGAGCAGTTCTTC.

The V gene is TRBV11-2, the J gene TRBJ2-5; D gene ambiguous. The germline V and J ends were trimmed by 0 bases and 2 bases, with 1 base remaining between them. CDR1 SGHAT and CDR2 FQNNGV come from the germline V gene. CDR3 length: 12 amino acids. CDR3 in DNA: TGTGCCAGCAGCTTAGATCAAGAGACCCAGTACTTC. This codes for CASSLDQETQYF.

The V gene is TRBV7-6, the J gene TRBJ1-6; TRBD1 matches 8 bases. The CDR3 length is 14 residues. V gave up 6 bases and J gave up 9 bases; unmatched junction bases: 7. The germline V gene encodes CDR1 SGHVS and CDR2 FNYEAQ. CDR3 in amino acids: CASSSDRALSPLHF. The CDR3 bases are TGTGCCAGCAGTTCGGACAGGGCCCTTTCACCCCTCCACTTT.

This chain links TRBV27 with TRBJ2-3; TRBD1 matches at 7 bases. This CDR3 is built from 13 residues. Germline V gene data show CDR1 as MNHEY and CDR2 as SMNVEV (reference sequence). V trimming: 1 base; J trimming: 6 bases; junction bases outside the gene matches: 1. The CDR3 protein is CASSLLTGDTQYF. CDR3 sequence (DNA): TGTGCCAGCAGTTTATTGACAGGGGATACGCAGTATTTT.